The rows below give T cell receptor beta chains drawn from one sample of a study of T cell responses to AZD1222 COVID-19 vaccine. Assay: immunoSEQ multiplex PCR; the TCRdb copy retains only in-frame clones and omits some. Altogether roughly 53,000 clones are present, more than 80% being singletons, with the ten largest covering roughly a fifth. The material sequenced was peripheral blood, taken on day 0 of MenACWY control vaccination. Receptors originate from an adult in good health. Each CDR3 is given with its conserved first and last residue. Fields, in order: V gene, J gene, CDR3 protein.

V gene: TRBV28; J gene: TRBJ1-6; CDR3 protein: CASSEGTGWDSPLHF
V gene: TRBV6-5; J gene: TRBJ2-3; CDR3 protein: CASRRTSGRRDTQYF
V gene: TRBV28; J gene: TRBJ2-7; CDR3 protein: CASSLPTAYEQYF
V gene: TRBV10-3; J gene: TRBJ1-1; CDR3 protein: CAISESQGKGSNTEAFF
V gene: TRBV4-2; J gene: TRBJ2-1; CDR3 protein: CASSQDRGGGWNEQFF
V gene: TRBV28; J gene: TRBJ2-5; CDR3 protein: CASSGLAGAVETQYF
V gene: TRBV28; J gene: TRBJ1-2; CDR3 protein: CASRETETHGYTF
V gene: TRBV28; J gene: TRBJ2-1; CDR3 protein: CASIEDSSYNEQFF
V gene: TRBV25-1; J gene: TRBJ1-4; CDR3 protein: CASRGQRKLFF
V gene: TRBV6-2/TRBV6-3; J gene: TRBJ1-5; CDR3 protein: CASSYQDRRNQPQHF
V gene: TRBV29-1; J gene: TRBJ2-1; CDR3 protein: CSERGREGNLGNEQFF
V gene: TRBV15; J gene: TRBJ1-3; CDR3 protein: CATSRDPPGTGNTIYF
V gene: TRBV6-1; J gene: TRBJ1-2; CDR3 protein: CASSELGQGSYGYTF
V gene: TRBV30; J gene: TRBJ2-7; CDR3 protein: CAWTGGLYEQYF
V gene: TRBV14; J gene: TRBJ2-1; CDR3 protein: CASSRSANPYNEQFF
V gene: TRBV7-3; J gene: TRBJ2-2; CDR3 protein: CASSVDFYTGELFF
V gene: TRBV19; J gene: TRBJ2-1; CDR3 protein: CASSLYESEQFF
V gene: TRBV7-8; J gene: TRBJ2-1; CDR3 protein: CASSLRLALNEQFF
V gene: TRBV25-1; J gene: TRBJ1-1; CDR3 protein: CASSENRLNTEAFF
V gene: TRBV20-1; J gene: TRBJ2-3; CDR3 protein: CSASPADGGRTDTQYF
V gene: TRBV6-2/TRBV6-3; J gene: TRBJ2-7; CDR3 protein: CASSYNNYEQYF
V gene: TRBV19; J gene: TRBJ2-5; CDR3 protein: CASSRTGRQETQYF
V gene: TRBV4-1; J gene: TRBJ2-7; CDR3 protein: CASSQDPPGLHEQYF
V gene: TRBV18; J gene: TRBJ2-5; CDR3 protein: CASSRRTAVGQETQYF
V gene: TRBV10-3; J gene: TRBJ1-2; CDR3 protein: CAISESGGSYGYTF
V gene: TRBV23-1; J gene: TRBJ2-7; CDR3 protein: CASSQRTASYEQYF
V gene: TRBV28; J gene: TRBJ1-1; CDR3 protein: CASSLGMNTEAFF
V gene: TRBV12-3/TRBV12-4; J gene: TRBJ1-4; CDR3 protein: CASSRRDSEKLFF
V gene: TRBV7-3; J gene: TRBJ2-1; CDR3 protein: CASSQRAGAGNEQFF
V gene: TRBV5-1; J gene: TRBJ1-2; CDR3 protein: CASSLEGVTGYTF
V gene: TRBV5-1; J gene: TRBJ1-1; CDR3 protein: CAREGKGSLVILNTEAFF
V gene: TRBV10-3; J gene: TRBJ2-1; CDR3 protein: CAISATSGREEQFF
V gene: TRBV3-1/TRBV3-2; J gene: TRBJ2-1; CDR3 protein: CASSQDLTSGIKKFF
V gene: TRBV7-2; J gene: TRBJ2-7; CDR3 protein: CASSLALGGIYEQYF
V gene: TRBV5-1; J gene: TRBJ2-3; CDR3 protein: CASSSAGISPDTQYF
V gene: TRBV6-2/TRBV6-3; J gene: TRBJ2-3; CDR3 protein: CASSSGAGAIPSTDTQYF
V gene: TRBV12-3/TRBV12-4; J gene: TRBJ2-2; CDR3 protein: CASLGLNTGELFF
V gene: TRBV7-3; J gene: TRBJ2-3; CDR3 protein: CASSLNGPTDTQYF
V gene: TRBV5-4; J gene: TRBJ1-6; CDR3 protein: CASSSGGQGFSPLHF
V gene: TRBV4-1; J gene: TRBJ1-6; CDR3 protein: CASSQEGNSPLHF
V gene: TRBV10-3; J gene: TRBJ1-2; CDR3 protein: CAIKPTQSNYGYTF
V gene: TRBV5-1; J gene: TRBJ2-5; CDR3 protein: CASSQTGGGETQYF
V gene: TRBV27; J gene: TRBJ1-1; CDR3 protein: CASSRTSAGRMNTEAFF
V gene: TRBV13; J gene: TRBJ2-7; CDR3 protein: CASSFLAGDGVYF
V gene: TRBV7-9; J gene: TRBJ1-4; CDR3 protein: CASSFRTNEKLFF
V gene: TRBV10-3; J gene: TRBJ1-3; CDR3 protein: CAISDPRTVLGGNTIYF
V gene: TRBV30; J gene: TRBJ1-5; CDR3 protein: CAWSGTGHQPQHF
V gene: TRBV7-6; J gene: TRBJ1-5; CDR3 protein: CASSLGPEGYQPQHF
V gene: TRBV29-1; J gene: TRBJ2-1; CDR3 protein: CSALPGTGRQFF
V gene: TRBV30; J gene: TRBJ1-1; CDR3 protein: CAWSVTGRTEAFF
V gene: TRBV11-3; J gene: TRBJ2-5; CDR3 protein: CASSFARETQYF
V gene: TRBV14; J gene: TRBJ1-2; CDR3 protein: CASSQALYGYTF
V gene: TRBV3-1/TRBV3-2; J gene: TRBJ2-1; CDR3 protein: CASSLHTSGRSISSYNEQFF